Below, 5 T cell receptor beta chains from the same sample are listed, as sequenced in a study of blood T cell repertoires in COVID-19. Only in-frame clones appear in the TCRdb table, and some are missing; sequencing was by immunoSEQ multiplex PCR. The sample has under 70,000 clones, around four fifths seen once. The sequenced sample consisted of peripheral blood. The receptors stem from a woman aged 80 or over with acute or convalescent COVID-19.

This clone appeared a few times. This sequence joins TRBV21-1 and TRBJ1-2; TRBD1, the table's D call, lacks a check against the DNA. TRBV21-1 is marked as a pseudogene. This CDR3 comprises 16 residues. The DNA for the CDR3 is TGTGCCAGCAGCCGCCTAAGGGACAGGGGGCGAGGTGGCTACACCTTC. Its protein is CASSRLRDRGRGGYTF.

V is TRBV11-3 and J is TRBJ1-2; 7 bases agree with TRBD1. The CDR3 has 15 amino acids. With 6 bases clipped from V and 0 bases from J, the junction kept 7 bases outside the gene matches. Germline-derived CDR1 and CDR2 are SGHNT and YENEEA. The CDR3 reads CASSPRDRANYGYTF. The CDR3 DNA reads as TGTGCCAGCAGTCCCCGGGACAGAGCTAACTATGGCTACACCTTC.

The V gene is TRBV7-8, the J gene TRBJ2-3; no clear D. Germline CDR1 and CDR2: SGHVS and FQNEAQ. The CDR3 is 15 amino acids. Trimming took 2 bases from V and 1 from J, leaving 10 bases between them. This CDR3 reads CASSLIRYGTDTQYF. The CDR3 DNA sequence: TGTGCCAGCAGCTTAATCCGGTATGGCACAGATACGCAGTATTTT. The full variable domain, rest sourced from reference TRBV7-8 and TRBJ2-3, is GAGVSQSPRYKVAKRGQDVALRCDPISGHVSLFWYQQALGQGPEFLTYFQNEAQLDKSGLPSDRFFAERPEGSVSTLKIQRTQQEDSAVYLCASSLIRYGTDTQYFGPGTRLTVL.

This clone appeared a few times. The rearrangement links TRBV6-5 to TRBJ2-1; D is possibly TRBD2 (5 bases). This CDR3 spans 12 amino acids. The V end lost 6 bases, the J end lost 8 bases, and 11 bases lay between the germline ends. Germline V gene data show CDR1 as MNHEY and CDR2 as SVGAGI. The CDR3 bases are TGTGCCAGCAGAAAAGAGGGATATGAGCAGTTCTTC. Protein product: CASRKEGYEQFF.

This clone came up once. The chain combines TRBV3-1 (or the pseudogene TRBV3-2) with TRBJ1-2; no definite D call. Germline lookup yields CDR1 LGHDT and CDR2 YNNKEL (reference sequence). The ends were cut back, 3 bases at V and 6 bases at J, with 17 bases in the middle. CDR3 size: 15 residues. The CDR3 DNA reads as TGTGCCAGCAGCCAGACTAGGACTCCCCGAGATGGCTACACCTTC. It yields the protein CASSQTRTPRDGYTF.